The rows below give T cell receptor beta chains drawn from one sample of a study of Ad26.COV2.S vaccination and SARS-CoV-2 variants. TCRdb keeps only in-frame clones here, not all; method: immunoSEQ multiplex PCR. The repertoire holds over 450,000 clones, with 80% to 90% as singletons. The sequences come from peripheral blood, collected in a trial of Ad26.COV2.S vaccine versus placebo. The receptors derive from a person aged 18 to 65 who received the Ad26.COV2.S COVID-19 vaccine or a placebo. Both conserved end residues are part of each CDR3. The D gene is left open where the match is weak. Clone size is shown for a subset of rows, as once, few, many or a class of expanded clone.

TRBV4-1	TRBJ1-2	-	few	TGCGCCAGCAGCCAAGTAGCCAGCCCCTATGGCTACACCTTC	CASSQVASPYGYTF
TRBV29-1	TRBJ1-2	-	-	TGCAGCGTTAACACAAACTATGGCTACACCTTC	CSVNTNYGYTF
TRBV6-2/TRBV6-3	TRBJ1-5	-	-	TGTGCCAGCAGTCTCAGAAGCCTGAGTCAGCCCCAGCATTTT	CASSLRSLSQPQHF
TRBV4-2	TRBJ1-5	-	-	TGTGCCAGCAGCACAGGGCAGAATAGCAATCAGCCCCAGCATTTT	CASSTGQNSNQPQHF
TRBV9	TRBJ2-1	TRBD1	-	TGTGCCAGCAGCGTAAATCGGGACAGGGGTACTTTGGATGAGCAGTTCTTC	CASSVNRDRGTLDEQFF
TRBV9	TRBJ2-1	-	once	TGTGCCAGCAGCGTTGACGGCAGGGACTACAATGAGCAGTTCTTC	CASSVDGRDYNEQFF
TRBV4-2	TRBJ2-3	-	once	TGTGCCAGCAGCCAAGGAGGGTACGGGGATACGCAGTATTTT	CASSQGGYGDTQYF
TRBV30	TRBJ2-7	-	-	TGTGCCTGGACAACAGGCGGGACCCCCTACGAGCAGTACTTC	CAWTTGGTPYEQYF
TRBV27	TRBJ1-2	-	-	TGTGCCAGCAGTTCCCTACAGGGAAGCTTCGACTATGGCTACACCTTC	CASSSLQGSFDYGYTF
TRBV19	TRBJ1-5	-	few	TGTGCCAGTAGTATCGAGAACAGTAGCAATCAGCCCCAGCATTTT	CASSIENSSNQPQHF
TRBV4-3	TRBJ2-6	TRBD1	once	TGCGCCAGCAGCCCCAAGTTCTTCCCTAGGGGCAGGGGGCTGTCTGGGGCCAACGTCCTGACTTTC	CASSPKFFPRGRGLSGANVLTF
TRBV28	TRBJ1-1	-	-	TGTGCCAGCAGTTTATTACGGAAGGGTAAGCGATTT	CASSLLRKGKRF
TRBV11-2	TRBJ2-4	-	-	TGTGCCAGCAGCTCACTGGAAGGTGAAAACATTCAGTACTTC	CASSSLEGENIQYF
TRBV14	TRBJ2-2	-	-	TGTGCCAGCAGCCAAGTTGATTACAGGACCACCGGGGAGCTGTTTTTT	CASSQVDYRTTGELFF
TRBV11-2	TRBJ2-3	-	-	TGTGCCAGCAGCTTAAGACAGGTGCCAGATACGCAGTATTTT	CASSLRQVPDTQYF
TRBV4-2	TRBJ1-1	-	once	TGTGCCAGCAGCCAAGTCGCCGGGGGGGGGACTGAAGCTTTCTTT	CASSQVAGGGTEAFF
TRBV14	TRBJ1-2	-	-	TGTGCCAGCAGCCAAATTGGGGGTCACTATGGCTACACCTTC	CASSQIGGHYGYTF
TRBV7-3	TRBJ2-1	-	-	TGTGCCAGCAGCTTAACGGGCGGGCTATACAATGAGCAGTTCTTC	CASSLTGGLYNEQFF
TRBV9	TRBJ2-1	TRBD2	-	TGTGCCAGCAGCCCCAGCGGGGGCCTCGGTTTCTACAATGAGCAGTTCTTC	CASSPSGGLGFYNEQFF
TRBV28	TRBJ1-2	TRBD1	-	TGTGCCAGCGCCCCCTGGGACAGGGCCAATTACGGCTACACCTTC	CASAPWDRANYGYTF
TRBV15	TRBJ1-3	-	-	TGTGCCACCAGCAGCGGGGGGACGGGAAACACCATATATTTT	CATSSGGTGNTIYF
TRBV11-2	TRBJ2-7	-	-	TGTGCCAGCAGCTTAGTGGACAATCGGGAGCAGTACTTC	CASSLVDNREQYF
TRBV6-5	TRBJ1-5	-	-	TGTGCCAGCAGTTATTACAGGGGCAATCAGCCCCAGCATTTT	CASSYYRGNQPQHF
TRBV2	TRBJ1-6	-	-	TGTGCCACCGCGGCCTTCTATAATTCACCCCTCCACTTT	CATAAFYNSPLHF
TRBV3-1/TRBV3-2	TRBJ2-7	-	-	TGTGCCAGCAGCCACGGGCTTCCTTTCTACGAGCAGTACTTC	CASSHGLPFYEQYF
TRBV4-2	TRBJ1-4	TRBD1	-	TGTGCCAGCAGCCTTGACAGGGAAGGGGAAAAACTGTTTTTT	CASSLDREGEKLFF
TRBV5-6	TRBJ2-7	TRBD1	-	TGTGCCAGCAGCATAGGACAGGGGGCGTACGAGCAGTACTTC	CASSIGQGAYEQYF
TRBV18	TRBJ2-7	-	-	TGTGCCAGCTCGTCTCAGGGGGGCCACGAGCAGTACTTC	CASSSQGGHEQYF
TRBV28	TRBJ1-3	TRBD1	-	TGTGCCAGCAGTTCCCGTCCCGGGACAGGATCTGGAAACACCATATATTTT	CASSSRPGTGSGNTIYF
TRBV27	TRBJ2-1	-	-	TGTGCCAGCAGGGAGGCGGGCCTGCAGGTCTACAATGAGCAGTTCTTC	CASREAGLQVYNEQFF
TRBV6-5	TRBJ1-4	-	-	TGTGCCAGCAGTTACCGGGGGAATGGTGAAAAACTGTTTTTT	CASSYRGNGEKLFF
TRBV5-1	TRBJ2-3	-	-	TGCGCCAGCAGCTTGCCTCAGCAGTTCGTCCGGGACCGAAGCCTCCTAACGCAGTATTTT	CASSLPQQFVRDRSLLTQYF
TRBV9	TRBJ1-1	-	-	TGTGCCAGCAGCGCGCACATGAACACTGAAGCTTTCTTT	CASSAHMNTEAFF
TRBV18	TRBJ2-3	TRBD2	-	TGTGCCAGCTCTCCTAGGACTAGCGGGGCCACGGATACGCAGTATTTT	CASSPRTSGATDTQYF
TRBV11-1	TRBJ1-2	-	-	TGTGCCAGCAGCTTAGACAACTATGGCTACACCTTC	CASSLDNYGYTF
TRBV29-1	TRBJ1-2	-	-	TGCAGCGTTGACAGGGTCTCCTATGGCTACACCTTC	CSVDRVSYGYTF
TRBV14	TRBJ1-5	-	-	TGTGCCAGCAGCTGGGGAGAGGGAACAATTCAGCCCCAGCATTTT	CASSWGEGTIQPQHF
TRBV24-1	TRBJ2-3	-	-	TGTGCCTCCGAGGGGGCGGGGACAGATACGCAGTATTTT	CASEGAGTDTQYF
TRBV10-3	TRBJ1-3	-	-	TGTGCCATCCAAGGGTTGGACTCTGGAAACACCATATATTTT	CAIQGLDSGNTIYF
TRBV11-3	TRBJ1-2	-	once	TGTGCCAGCCGCGAAGGGGTCTTC	CASREGVF
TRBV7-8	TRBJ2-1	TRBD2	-	TGTGCCAGCAGCTTAGCGCCGGGACTAGTGTTCGGTGAGCAGTTCTTC	CASSLAPGLVFGEQFF
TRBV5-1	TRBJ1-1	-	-	TGCGCCAGCAGCTTGGTAGGGGAAGCTGAAGCTTTCTTT	CASSLVGEAEAFF
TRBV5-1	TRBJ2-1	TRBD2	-	TGCGCCAGCAGCTTGTACCTAGCGGGGGGCGTCACAAGCTCCTACAATGAGCAGTTCTTC	CASSLYLAGGVTSSYNEQFF
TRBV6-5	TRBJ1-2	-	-	TGTGCCAGTTGTTCGGGGTTAGGGTCGTTTGGCTACACCTTC	CASCSGLGSFGYTF
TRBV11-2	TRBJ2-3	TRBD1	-	TGTGCCAGCAGCACCGGGACAGGCACCACAGATACGCAGTATTTT	CASSTGTGTTDTQYF
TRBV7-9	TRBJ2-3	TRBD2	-	TGTGCCAGCAGCCCGGGTCAATTACGGCGGGGGGGCGCAGATACGCAGTATTTT	CASSPGQLRRGGADTQYF
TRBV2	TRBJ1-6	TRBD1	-	TGTGCCAGCAGGTCCCGGGACAGGGACTCACCCCTCCACTTT	CASRSRDRDSPLHF
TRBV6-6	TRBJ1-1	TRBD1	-	TGTGCCACAGGGGGCGTTTTCACTGAAGCTTTCTTT	CATGGVFTEAFF
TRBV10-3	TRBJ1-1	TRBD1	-	TGTGCCATCAGTATTACCGGGACAGTGAACACTGAAGCTTTCTTT	CAISITGTVNTEAFF
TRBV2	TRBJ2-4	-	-	TGTGCCAGCAGTGACCGGTCGCGAGAAAACATTCAGTACTTC	CASSDRSRENIQYF
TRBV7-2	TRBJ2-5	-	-	TGTGCCAGCAGCTTAACAGGGTTTCGTGGAGAGACCCAGTACTTC	CASSLTGFRGETQYF
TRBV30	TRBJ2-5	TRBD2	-	TGTGCCTGGGGGGCCGGGGGGACAGAGACCCAGTACTTC	CAWGAGGTETQYF
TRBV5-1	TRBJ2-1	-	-	TGCGCCAGCAGCTTCCTCCTCAGTCAAGATGAGCAGTTCTTC	CASSFLLSQDEQFF
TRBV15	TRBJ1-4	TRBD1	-	TGTGCCACCAGCAGAGATCCAGGGGGACGGGAAAAACTGTTTTTT	CATSRDPGGREKLFF